This record looks at one T cell receptor beta chain sequence and its context. In Seattle, patients joined the study during active infection and were tracked longitudinally. The record originates from a study of blood T cell repertoires in COVID-19. About the research overall: Italy, Spain and the United States were the sources of the convalescent and acute COVID-19 samples. The analysed material was cDNA or gDNA that came from T cells, B-cell-depleted T cells, or PBMCs.

CDR3 size: 15 residues. CDR1 and CDR2 from the germline V gene are MNHEY and SVGAGI. Losses at the gene ends were 6 bases for V and 4 bases for J; bases not matched to a gene: 9. TCRdb's copy holds only in-frame clones and misses some; the assay was immunoSEQ multiplex PCR. The repertoire holds about 270,000 clones, about nine tenths seen once, with approximately 12% in the top ten. V and J are TRBV6-5 and TRBJ2-5; 9 nucleotides match TRBD2. The origin of this receptor is a woman in her twenties or thirties with COVID-19, enrolled during active disease. The sample consisted of peripheral blood. The CDR3 spells CASRLLAGSLETQYF. For the CDR3, the DNA is TGTGCCAGCAGGTTACTAGCGGGTTCTTTAGAGACCCAGTACTTC.